These T cell receptor beta chains were read from a single sample in a study of CD8+ T cells in alopecia areata. TCRdb's copy holds only in-frame clones and misses some; the assay was immunoSEQ multiplex PCR. The repertoire includes about 200,000 clones, about 62% of them detected once, and roughly 5.8% sits in the top ten. The starting material was CD4+ T cells sorted from blood, obtained at week 24, from a patient treated with tofacitinib. The source is a human donor with alopecia areata. The CDR3 runs from the conserved cysteine through the conserved F or W. The order of the fields is clone size, D gene, V gene, CDR3 length, J gene, CDR3 protein, CDR3 DNA. The D gene is left open where the match is weak. Size values are once, few and many counts, or a class for expanded clones, and some rows have none.

>NA|TRBD1|TRBV29-1|16|TRBJ1-6
CSSNDRGRENNSPLHF
TGCAGCTCTAACGACAGGGGGCGGGAAAATAATTCACCCCTCCACTTT
>NA|NA|TRBV13|13|TRBJ1-4
CASSLIGGEKLFF
TGTGCCAGCAGCTTAATCGGGGGTGAAAAACTGTTTTTT
>NA|NA|TRBV29-1|13|TRBJ2-5
CSVERTVRETQYF
TGCAGCGTTGAGAGGACAGTCCGAGAGACCCAGTACTTC
>NA|NA|TRBV7-2|15|TRBJ2-1
CASSLWVSGFDEQFF
TGTGCCAGCAGCTTATGGGTCTCAGGGTTCGATGAGCAGTTCTTC
>few|NA|TRBV6-5|15|TRBJ1-6
CASSPGTSYNSPLHF
TGTGCCAGCAGCCCGGGGACCTCCTATAATTCACCCCTCCACTTT
>NA|NA|TRBV28|14|TRBJ2-5
CASSSYGGAETQYF
TGTGCCAGCAGTTCTTACGGGGGCGCCGAGACCCAGTACTTC
>NA|NA|TRBV7-9|13|TRBJ2-4
CASSQGPGDIQYF
TGTGCCAGCAGCCAAGGCCCCGGCGACATTCAGTACTTC
>NA|NA|TRBV10-2|13|TRBJ2-1
CASSESGLNEQFF
TGCGCCAGCAGTGAGTCGGGGTTGAATGAGCAGTTCTTC
>few|TRBD1|TRBV7-2|15|TRBJ1-5
CASSIYRGSNQPQHF
TGTGCCAGCAGCATTTACAGGGGCAGCAATCAGCCCCAGCATTTT
>NA|NA|TRBV29-1|13|TRBJ2-7
CSVQAQSSYEQYF
TGCAGCGTTCAGGCCCAGAGCTCCTACGAGCAGTACTTC
>NA|NA|TRBV10-3|13|TRBJ2-1
CAIATGAYNEQFF
TGTGCCATCGCCACAGGTGCTTACAATGAGCAGTTCTTC
>few|TRBD1|TRBV5-4|15|TRBJ1-1
CASSSPGTGGTEAFF
TGTGCCAGCAGCTCCCCTGGGACAGGCGGCACTGAAGCTTTCTTT
>NA|NA|TRBV28|12|TRBJ2-2
CASMGPDGELFF
TGTGCCAGCATGGGGCCGGACGGGGAGCTGTTTTTT
>NA|NA|TRBV7-2|14|TRBJ1-1
CASSPTGSRPEAFF
TGTGCCAGCAGCCCAACCGGGAGCCGCCCTGAAGCTTTCTTT
>NA|NA|TRBV15|14|TRBJ2-1
CATSRDTGEGEQFF
TGTGCCACCAGCAGAGACACAGGGGAGGGTGAGCAGTTCTTC
>few|NA|TRBV10-3|14|TRBJ2-1
CAITAMTSRGEQFF
TGTGCCATCACCGCTATGACTAGTCGGGGAGAGCAGTTCTTC
>NA|TRBD1|TRBV7-2|14|TRBJ2-1
CASSTRDRENEQFF
TGTGCCAGCAGCACCAGGGACAGGGAAAATGAGCAGTTCTTC
>NA|NA|TRBV30|12|TRBJ2-7
CAWSVPPRSECF
TGTGCCTGGAGTGTACCCCCCAGGTCTGAGTGCTTC
>few|TRBD1|TRBV5-5|15|TRBJ2-7
CASSWTGEMSYEQYF
TGTGCCAGCAGCTGGACAGGAGAGATGTCCTACGAGCAGTACTTC
>NA|NA|TRBV9|11|TRBJ2-6
CASSNVGEMTF
TGTGCCAGCAGCAACGTAGGTGAGATGACTTTC
>NA|NA|TRBV5-6|13|TRBJ1-6
CASSLGRNSPLHF
TGTGCCAGCAGCTTAGGACGGAATTCACCCCTCCACTTT
>NA|NA|TRBV28|16|TRBJ1-5
CASSLKAWTQNQPQHF
TGTGCCAGCAGTTTAAAAGCCTGGACCCAGAATCAGCCCCAGCATTTT
>few|NA|TRBV29-1|11|TRBJ2-7
CSVGSWREQYF
TGCAGCGTTGGGTCATGGCGCGAGCAGTACTTC
>few|NA|TRBV25-1|12|TRBJ1-1
CASTDLNTEAFF
TGTGCCAGCACCGACCTGAACACTGAAGCTTTCTTT
>NA|TRBD2|TRBV15|15|TRBJ2-7
CATSRPELAGGFLYF
TGTGCCACCAGCAGACCAGAACTAGCGGGAGGTTTTCTGTACTTC
>NA|NA|TRBV27|13|TRBJ2-5
CASGGTDEETQYF
TGTGCCAGCGGAGGGACGGATGAAGAGACCCAGTACTTC
>NA|NA|TRBV4-1|14|TRBJ1-2
CASSQDQNSYGYTF
TGCGCCAGCAGCCAAGATCAAAATTCCTATGGCTACACCTTC
>few|TRBD2|TRBV2|14|TRBJ2-5
CATGLAGFSETQYF
TGTGCCACGGGACTAGCGGGGTTCTCGGAGACCCAGTACTTC
>NA|TRBD1|TRBV5-1|14|TRBJ2-5
CASSRTGHQETQYF
TGCGCCAGCAGCCGGACAGGGCACCAAGAGACCCAGTACTTC
>NA|TRBD1|TRBV29-1|12|TRBJ2-2
CSVTGVTGELFF
TGCAGCGTGACAGGGGTCACCGGGGAGCTGTTTTTT
>few|NA|TRBV5-5|15|TRBJ1-1
CASSRSAIMNTEAFF
TGTGCCAGCAGCCGATCAGCGATTATGAACACTGAAGCTTTCTTT
>NA|NA|TRBV6-6|14|TRBJ1-1
CASSYFRENTEAFF
TGTGCCAGCAGTTATTTCCGGGAGAACACTGAAGCTTTCTTT
>NA|NA|TRBV10-3|13|TRBJ2-3
CAINAVSTDTQYF
TGTGCCATCAACGCAGTTAGCACAGATACGCAGTATTTT
>NA|TRBD2|TRBV4-3|15|TRBJ2-5
CASSPLGGYQETQYF
TGCGCCAGCAGCCCCCTGGGGGGGTACCAAGAGACCCAGTACTTC
>few|NA|TRBV19|16|TRBJ2-7
CASSVTGTRLPYEQYF
TGTGCCAGTAGTGTCACAGGAACTAGGCTACCCTACGAGCAGTACTTC
>NA|NA|TRBV5-4|13|TRBJ2-3
CASSLSGTDTQYF
TGTGCCAGCAGCTTGTCCGGCACAGATACGCAGTATTTT
>NA|TRBD2|TRBV25-1|15|TRBJ2-1
CASSPGTSGSYEQFF
TGTGCCAGCAGCCCCGGGACTAGCGGGAGTTATGAGCAGTTCTTC